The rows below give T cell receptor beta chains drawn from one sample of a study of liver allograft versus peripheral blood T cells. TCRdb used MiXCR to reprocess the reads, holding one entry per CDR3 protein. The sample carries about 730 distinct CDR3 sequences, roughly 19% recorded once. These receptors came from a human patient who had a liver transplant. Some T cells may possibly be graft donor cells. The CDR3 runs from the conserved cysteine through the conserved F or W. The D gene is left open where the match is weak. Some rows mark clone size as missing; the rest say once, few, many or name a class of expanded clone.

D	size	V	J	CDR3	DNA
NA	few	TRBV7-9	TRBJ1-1	CASSLGATEAFF	TGTGCCAGCAGCTTGGGGGCCACTGAAGCTTTCTTT
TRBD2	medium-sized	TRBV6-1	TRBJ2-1	CASSGLAGGPNEQFF	TGTGCCAGCAGTGGACTAGCGGGGGGGCCCAATGAGCAGTTCTTC
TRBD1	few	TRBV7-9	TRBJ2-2	CASSSDLGGNTGELFF	TGTGCCAGCAGCTCGGACTTAGGGGGCAACACCGGGGAGCTGTTTTTT
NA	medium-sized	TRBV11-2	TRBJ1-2	CASSLSLESGYTF	TGTGCCAGCAGCTTGAGTCTGGAAAGTGGCTACACCTTC
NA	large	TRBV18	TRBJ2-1	CASSRRDRSSYNEQFF	TGTGCCAGCTCACGGCGAGACAGGAGCTCCTACAATGAGCAGTTCTTC
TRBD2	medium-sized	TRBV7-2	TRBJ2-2	CASSLERGGYTGELFF	TGTGCCAGCAGCTTAGAGCGGGGGGGATACACCGGGGAGCTGTTTTTT
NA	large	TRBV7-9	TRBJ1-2	CASSSSNRLPEDGYTF	TGTGCCAGCAGCTCTTCTAACCGCCTCCCCGAGGATGGCTACACCTTC
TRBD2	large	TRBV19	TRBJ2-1	CASSIGTSGMNEQFF	TGTGCCAGTAGTATAGGGACTAGCGGGATGAATGAGCAGTTCTTC
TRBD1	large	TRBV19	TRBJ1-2	CASSLRDRGNYGYTF	TGTGCCAGTAGTCTCCGGGACAGGGGAAACTATGGCTACACCTTC
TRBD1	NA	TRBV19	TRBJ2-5	CASSPQTGVIQETQYF	TGTGCCAGTAGTCCCCAGACAGGGGTAATCCAAGAGACCCAGTACTTC
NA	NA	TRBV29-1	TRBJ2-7	CSVELGFEQYF	TGTAGCGTTGAACTGGGGTTCGAGCAGTACTTC
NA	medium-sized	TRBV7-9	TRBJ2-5	CASSFVGPQETQYF	TGTGCCAGCAGCTTCGTCGGTCCCCAAGAGACCCAGTACTTC
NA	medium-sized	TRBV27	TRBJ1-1	CASSSLGEMNTEAFF	TGTGCCAGCAGTTCCCTCGGAGAGATGAACACTGAAGCTTTCTTT